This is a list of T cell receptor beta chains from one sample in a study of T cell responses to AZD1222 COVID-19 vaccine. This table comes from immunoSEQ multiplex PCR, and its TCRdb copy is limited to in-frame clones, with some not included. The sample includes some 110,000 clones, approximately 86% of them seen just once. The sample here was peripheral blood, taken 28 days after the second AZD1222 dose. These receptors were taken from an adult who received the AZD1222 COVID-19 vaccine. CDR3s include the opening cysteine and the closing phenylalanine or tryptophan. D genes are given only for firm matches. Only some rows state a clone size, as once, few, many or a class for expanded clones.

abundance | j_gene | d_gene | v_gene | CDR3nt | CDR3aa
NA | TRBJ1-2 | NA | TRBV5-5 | TGTGCCAGCAGCCCTAGACAGGTCTATGGCTACACCTTC | CASSPRQVYGYTF
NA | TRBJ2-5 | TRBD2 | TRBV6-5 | TGTGCCAGCAGTCGCGGGGGGGCCAGCGCCCAGTACTTC | CASSRGGASAQYF
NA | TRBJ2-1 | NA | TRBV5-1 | TGCGCCAGCAGCTTGGGGGTGGGCTCCTACAATGAGCAGTTCTTC | CASSLGVGSYNEQFF
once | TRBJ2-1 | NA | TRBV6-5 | TGTGCCAGCAGTTACGATGGGGACATATACAATGAGCAGTTCTTC | CASSYDGDIYNEQFF
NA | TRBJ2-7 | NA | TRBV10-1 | TGCGCCAGCAGTAAGGGGGTGACCTACGAGCAGTACTTC | CASSKGVTYEQYF
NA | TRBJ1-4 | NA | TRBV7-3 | TGTGCCAGCAGGCTTTGGAGGCCTAATGAAAAACTGTTTTTT | CASRLWRPNEKLFF
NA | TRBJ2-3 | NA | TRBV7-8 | TGTGCCAGCAGCTTAGCCCTCTCGGATACGCAGTATTTT | CASSLALSDTQYF
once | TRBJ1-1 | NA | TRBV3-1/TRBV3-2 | TGTGCCAGCAGCCAAGATGGGTTTAGGATGAACACTGAAGCTTTCTTT | CASSQDGFRMNTEAFF
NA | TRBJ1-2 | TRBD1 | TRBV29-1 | TGCAGCGTTGAAACGCAGGGGGCGTCGGGCTACACCTTC | CSVETQGASGYTF
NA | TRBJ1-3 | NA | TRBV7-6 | TGTGCCAGCAGCTTGGCTGCTCCCCCCTCTGGAAACACCATATATTTT | CASSLAAPPSGNTIYF
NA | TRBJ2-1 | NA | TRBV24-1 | TGTGCCACCAATGGGGTCGGGGGAGGAAGGAATGAGCAGTTCTTC | CATNGVGGGRNEQFF
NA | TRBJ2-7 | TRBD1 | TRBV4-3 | TGCGCCAGCAGCAAAAGGACAGGGGGCAGTTCCGGCTACGAGCAGTACTTC | CASSKRTGGSSGYEQYF
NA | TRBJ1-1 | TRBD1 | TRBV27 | TGTGCCAGCAGTGTGACAGGGCCGGTCACTGAAGCTTTCTTT | CASSVTGPVTEAFF
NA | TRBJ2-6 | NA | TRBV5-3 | TGTGCCAGAAGCTTGAGCACAGGGCCGTATCCCTCTGGGGCCAACGTCCTGACTTTC | CARSLSTGPYPSGANVLTF
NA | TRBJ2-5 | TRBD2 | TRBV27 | TGTGCCAGCAGTCCACTAGCGGGAAGGGGAGAGGGGGAGACCCAGTACTTC | CASSPLAGRGEGETQYF
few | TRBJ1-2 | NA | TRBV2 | TGTGCCAGCAGTGAAAGGAACTATGGCTACACCTTC | CASSERNYGYTF
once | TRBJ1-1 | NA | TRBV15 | TGTGCCACCAGCAGAGATTACAGGGACACTGAAGCTTTCTTT | CATSRDYRDTEAFF
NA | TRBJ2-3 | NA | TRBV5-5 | TGTGCCAGCAGCTTGGGTAGGGGGGGCTGGACAGATACGCAGTATTTT | CASSLGRGGWTDTQYF
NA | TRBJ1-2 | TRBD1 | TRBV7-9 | TGTGCCAGCAGCAAGACAGGGGGCGGTGGCTACACCTTC | CASSKTGGGGYTF
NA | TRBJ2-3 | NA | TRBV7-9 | TGTGCCAGCAGCTTAGTAGGTGTACGGGGTACGGATACGCAGTATTTT | CASSLVGVRGTDTQYF
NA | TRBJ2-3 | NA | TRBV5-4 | TGTGCCAGCAGCTTGCGGGGGGCTGGGGATACGCAGTATTTT | CASSLRGAGDTQYF
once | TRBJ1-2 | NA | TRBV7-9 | TGTGCCAGCAGCTTATTAGAGGGAGCTACTAACTATGGCTACACCTTC | CASSLLEGATNYGYTF
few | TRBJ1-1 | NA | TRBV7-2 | TGTGCCAGCAGCGCCCAGGGTGTCGGGTCTGAAGCTTTCTTT | CASSAQGVGSEAFF
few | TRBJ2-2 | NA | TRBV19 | TGTGCCAGTCAGTCGGACCGTCCCGGGGAGCTGTTTTTT | CASQSDRPGELFF
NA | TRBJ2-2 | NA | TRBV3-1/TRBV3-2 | TGTGCCAGCAGCCAAGGACACAACACCGGGGAGCTGTTTTTT | CASSQGHNTGELFF
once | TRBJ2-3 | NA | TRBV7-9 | TGTGCCAGCAGTAAAACAGGGACAGATACGCAGTATTTT | CASSKTGTDTQYF
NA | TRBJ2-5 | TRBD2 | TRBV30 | TGTGCCTGGTCGGGTACCGGGAGGATTAGGGAGACCCAGTACTTC | CAWSGTGRIRETQYF
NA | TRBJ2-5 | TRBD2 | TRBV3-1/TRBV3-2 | TGTGCCAGCAGCCAAGTAGCGGGGGCGGGAGAGACCCAGTACTTC | CASSQVAGAGETQYF
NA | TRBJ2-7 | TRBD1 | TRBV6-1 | TGTGCCAGCAGTGAAGCGTTGGACAGGACCTCCTACGAGCAGTACTTC | CASSEALDRTSYEQYF
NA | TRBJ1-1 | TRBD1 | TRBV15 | TGTGCCACCAGCAGGACAGGGGACACTGAAGCTTTCTTT | CATSRTGDTEAFF
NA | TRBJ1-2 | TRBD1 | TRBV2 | TGTGCCAGCAGAACAGGGGCTTTTTTTAACTATGGCTACACCTTC | CASRTGAFFNYGYTF
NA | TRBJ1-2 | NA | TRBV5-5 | TGTGCCAGCAGCTTGGCTTCGACAGGCCTTGGAGGCTACACCTTC | CASSLASTGLGGYTF
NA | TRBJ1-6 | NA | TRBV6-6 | TGTGCCAGCAGTTTCGGGCCAAATTCACCCCTCCACTTT | CASSFGPNSPLHF
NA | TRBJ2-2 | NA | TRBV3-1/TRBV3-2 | TGTGCCAGCAGCCCGCTGAACACCGGGGAGCTGTTTTTT | CASSPLNTGELFF
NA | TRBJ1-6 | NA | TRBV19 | TGTGCCAGTAGTATCGGAGGAGGGCTCCGGGGAGACCTCCACTTT | CASSIGGGLRGDLHF
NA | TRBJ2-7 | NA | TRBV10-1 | TGCGCCAGCAAGACACCGATAAAGGATGAACCCCCGGACAAATACGAGCAGTACTTC | CASKTPIKDEPPDKYEQYF
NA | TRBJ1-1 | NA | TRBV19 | TGTGCCAGTAGCTCCCGGAGGACTGAAGCTTTCTTT | CASSSRRTEAFF
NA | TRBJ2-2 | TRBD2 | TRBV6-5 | TGTGCCAGCAAGACTAGCCGGGGGACCGGGGAGCTGTTTTTT | CASKTSRGTGELFF
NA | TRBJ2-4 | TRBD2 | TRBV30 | TGTGCCTGGAGTAAGGGGAGGGTTTCTTTGGGCGCACTACTAGCCAAAAACATTCAGTACTTC | CAWSKGRVSLGALLAKNIQYF
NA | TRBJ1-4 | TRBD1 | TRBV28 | TGTGCCAGCAGTTCCAGGGGGATGGGTGAAAAACTGTTTTTT | CASSSRGMGEKLFF
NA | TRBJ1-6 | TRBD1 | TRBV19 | TGTGCCAGTAGTATTGAGGGGGCCCTTTATAATTCACCCCTCCACTTT | CASSIEGALYNSPLHF
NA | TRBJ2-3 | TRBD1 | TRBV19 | TGTGCCAGTAGTATCCGGACAGGGACTAGCACAGATACGCAGTATTTT | CASSIRTGTSTDTQYF
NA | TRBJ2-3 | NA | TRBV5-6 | TGTGCCAGCAGCAAATTCACAGGGAGGCCAGATACGCAGTATTTT | CASSKFTGRPDTQYF
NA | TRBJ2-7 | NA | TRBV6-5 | TGTGCCAGCAGCCCCAGGTCTGGCCATATGTACGAGCAGTACTTC | CASSPRSGHMYEQYF
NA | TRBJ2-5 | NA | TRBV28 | TGTGCCAGCGGACTATCTCTCCAAGAGACCCAGTACTTC | CASGLSLQETQYF